A selection of T cell receptor beta chains follows, all from one sample in a study of blood T cells in healthy people across ages. TCRdb re-called the 5' RACE reads with MiXCR, one entry per CDR3 protein. The data hold 540,000 or so distinct CDR3 sequences, with 25% to 30% observed a single time. The sequencing input was blood. These receptors were obtained from a woman in her 70s in good health. Each CDR3 is given without its conserved first and last residue. The order of the fields is clone size, V gene, J gene, CDR3 protein. Size is stated for part of the rows, as once, few or many counts, or as a class when the clone is expanded.

clone_size: few
v_call: TRBV5-6
j_call: TRBJ1-6
cdr3_aa: ASSFRDFKSPLH

clone_size: few
v_call: TRBV5-1
j_call: TRBJ1-4
cdr3_aa: ASSLDKNEKLF

clone_size: NA
v_call: TRBV3-1
j_call: TRBJ2-5
cdr3_aa: ASSLIARETQY

clone_size: many
v_call: TRBV5-1
j_call: TRBJ2-5
cdr3_aa: ASKRSGGTQETQY

clone_size: NA
v_call: TRBV6-6
j_call: TRBJ1-1
cdr3_aa: ASSSPGQQNTEAF

clone_size: NA
v_call: TRBV6-5
j_call: TRBJ1-2
cdr3_aa: ASSYDGGPYGYT

clone_size: many
v_call: TRBV29-1
j_call: TRBJ2-7
cdr3_aa: SAGTSVAYEQY

clone_size: few
v_call: TRBV12-3/TRBV12-4
j_call: TRBJ1-3
cdr3_aa: ASSAIRGNTIY

clone_size: few
v_call: TRBV15
j_call: TRBJ2-1
cdr3_aa: ATSRDLEQGTEQF

clone_size: NA
v_call: TRBV7-2
j_call: TRBJ1-1
cdr3_aa: ASSLDRPRGTEAF

clone_size: NA
v_call: TRBV2
j_call: TRBJ2-1
cdr3_aa: ASCAQRGAYNEQF

clone_size: NA
v_call: TRBV3-1
j_call: TRBJ2-7
cdr3_aa: ASSQGSGFGEQY

clone_size: NA
v_call: TRBV5-1
j_call: NA
cdr3_aa: ASSLAGVAVSRSEQF

clone_size: NA
v_call: TRBV2
j_call: TRBJ1-5
cdr3_aa: ASTTHPMGRGAVQPQH

clone_size: NA
v_call: TRBV6-2/TRBV6-3
j_call: TRBJ2-4
cdr3_aa: TSSYVDRVY

clone_size: few
v_call: TRBV20-1
j_call: NA
cdr3_aa: SASALAGSHNEQF

clone_size: few
v_call: TRBV4-1
j_call: TRBJ1-4
cdr3_aa: ASSQGAEGRTLEKLF

clone_size: few
v_call: TRBV7-2
j_call: NA
cdr3_aa: ATKKGFVYEQY

clone_size: few
v_call: TRBV20-1
j_call: TRBJ2-1
cdr3_aa: SAREVTSGGNEQF

clone_size: NA
v_call: TRBV12-3/TRBV12-4
j_call: TRBJ2-4
cdr3_aa: ASSLLNSGGAQDIQY

clone_size: NA
v_call: TRBV4-3
j_call: TRBJ1-2
cdr3_aa: ASSHISGGQDGYT

clone_size: NA
v_call: TRBV7-9
j_call: TRBJ1-2
cdr3_aa: ASNRDSYGYT

clone_size: NA
v_call: TRBV20-1
j_call: TRBJ2-5
cdr3_aa: SARGGVVRETQY

clone_size: once
v_call: TRBV11-2
j_call: TRBJ2-7
cdr3_aa: ASSLKERTGRLRSYEQY

clone_size: NA
v_call: TRBV5-1
j_call: TRBJ2-3
cdr3_aa: ASSLYGDRGFTDTQY

clone_size: NA
v_call: TRBV7-9
j_call: TRBJ2-3
cdr3_aa: ASSLGTPLTDTQY

clone_size: few
v_call: TRBV9
j_call: TRBJ2-7
cdr3_aa: ASSVERGTREQY

clone_size: few
v_call: TRBV7-8
j_call: TRBJ2-1
cdr3_aa: ASSLMRGGPVSEQF

clone_size: NA
v_call: TRBV4-2
j_call: TRBJ2-2
cdr3_aa: ASSQGVGGNTGELF

clone_size: few
v_call: TRBV9
j_call: TRBJ1-2
cdr3_aa: ASSPLGGRVLCGYT

clone_size: NA
v_call: TRBV27
j_call: TRBJ1-2
cdr3_aa: ASSFKGTLQGST

clone_size: few
v_call: TRBV5-1
j_call: TRBJ1-2
cdr3_aa: ASSLAQDSYGYT

clone_size: NA
v_call: TRBV3-1
j_call: TRBJ1-6
cdr3_aa: ASSPNNLGGSPLH

clone_size: few
v_call: TRBV20-1
j_call: TRBJ1-1
cdr3_aa: SARNRAPSTEAF

clone_size: few
v_call: TRBV20-1
j_call: TRBJ2-5
cdr3_aa: SARGLISGGDTQETQY

clone_size: NA
v_call: TRBV4-3
j_call: TRBJ2-1
cdr3_aa: ASSQDLLLVNEQF

clone_size: few
v_call: TRBV12-5
j_call: TRBJ1-2
cdr3_aa: ASGLAGNGYT

clone_size: few
v_call: TRBV5-1
j_call: TRBJ2-3
cdr3_aa: ASSAVGGTDTQY

clone_size: few
v_call: TRBV7-2
j_call: TRBJ1-2
cdr3_aa: ASSLVTASSGYT

clone_size: NA
v_call: TRBV9
j_call: NA
cdr3_aa: ASSQGSAARETQY

clone_size: NA
v_call: TRBV4-2
j_call: TRBJ1-2
cdr3_aa: ASSQGELANYGYT

clone_size: NA
v_call: TRBV20-1
j_call: TRBJ2-5
cdr3_aa: SAGDSGGAQETQY

clone_size: NA
v_call: TRBV20-1
j_call: TRBJ1-5
cdr3_aa: SAAGGTVKNQPQH

clone_size: many
v_call: TRBV7-9
j_call: TRBJ1-2
cdr3_aa: ASSLDAYGYT

clone_size: NA
v_call: TRBV28
j_call: TRBJ2-7
cdr3_aa: ASSFIAGGSPYEQY